The rows below give T cell receptor beta chains drawn from one sample of a study of cytomegalovirus exposure and HLA in healthy donors. Assay used: immunoSEQ multiplex PCR; TCRdb lists only in-frame clones, some missing. The sample holds about 160,000 clones, about 73% seen once. The source material was PBMCs. All receptors come from a woman between 40 and 55 years old in good health and CMV-seronegative. The CDR3 runs from the conserved cysteine through the conserved F or W. D genes are given only for firm matches. Not all rows give a size; the values are once, few, many and, for expanded clones, a class.

. | . | TRBJ2-7 | TRBV5-1 | TGCGCCAGTGGAAGGACAAATTACTACGAGCAGTACTTC | CASGRTNYYEQYF
few | . | TRBJ1-1 | TRBV29-1 | TGCAGCGTGGAGCAGGGAGGGACTGAAGCTTTCTTT | CSVEQGGTEAFF
. | TRBD1 | TRBJ2-7 | TRBV5-1 | TGCGCCAGCAGCTTGGGGCCGGGACAGGGGGCGTACTACGAGCAGTACTTC | CASSLGPGQGAYYEQYF
. | . | TRBJ1-3 | TRBV6-5 | TGTGCCAGCAGTCCGCCGGGCTCTGGAAACACCATATATTTT | CASSPPGSGNTIYF
few | TRBD1 | TRBJ2-1 | TRBV6-5 | TGTGCCAGCAGTTTTACCGGGACAGGGGGCAATGAGCAGTTCTTC | CASSFTGTGGNEQFF
few | . | TRBJ1-4 | TRBV28 | TGTGCCAGCAGCCTGCTCCCCAGGGATGAAAAACTGTTTTTT | CASSLLPRDEKLFF
. | . | TRBJ2-1 | TRBV2 | TGTGCCAGTAGGGTGGGAGGATTCCGGGAGGAGCAGTTCTTC | CASRVGGFREEQFF
. | TRBD1 | TRBJ1-2 | TRBV25-1 | TGTGCCAGCAGTGAATCTGCAGGGGGCTCAATTGGCTACACCTTC | CASSESAGGSIGYTF
. | . | TRBJ2-7 | TRBV6-5 | TGTGCCAGCAGCGGGGTTTACGAGCAGTACTTC | CASSGVYEQYF
few | TRBD1 | TRBJ1-1 | TRBV6-5 | TGTGCCAGCAGTTACACCGGGACAGGGGACACTGAAGCTTTCTTT | CASSYTGTGDTEAFF
. | TRBD1 | TRBJ1-1 | TRBV5-1 | TGCGCCAGCAGCTTAGGACAGGGCGAAGCTTTCTTT | CASSLGQGEAFF
few | . | TRBJ1-5 | TRBV5-6 | TGTGCCAGCAGCTTCACTGGTCAGCCCCAGCATTTT | CASSFTGQPQHF
. | TRBD2 | TRBJ2-3 | TRBV5-4 | TGTGCCAGCAGTCCGGGACTAGCGGGGGGGTCAGATACGCAGTATTTT | CASSPGLAGGSDTQYF
. | . | TRBJ1-4 | TRBV27 | TGTGCCAGCAGTTTCTGTCTTCTGATTTTACTGTCCCATAATGAAAAACTGTTTTTT | CASSFCLLILLSHNEKLFF
. | . | TRBJ2-7 | TRBV6-6 | TGTGCCAGCAGTTACTCGATAGTAGAGCAGTACTTC | CASSYSIVEQYF
once | . | TRBJ2-7 | TRBV7-6 | TGTGCCAGCAGCCCAAGGTATGGCAGGGGCTCCGAGCAGTACTTC | CASSPRYGRGSEQYF
. | . | TRBJ1-1 | TRBV6-1 | TGTGCCAGCAGTTATCGGGGGGTCACTGAAGCTTTCTTT | CASSYRGVTEAFF
few | TRBD1 | TRBJ1-2 | TRBV11-2 | TGTGCCAGCAGCTGGGACAGGGGCAACTATGGCTACACCTTC | CASSWDRGNYGYTF
. | . | TRBJ2-7 | TRBV2 | TGTGCCAGCAGGCAGGGGTCGGAGCACTACGAGCAGTACTTC | CASRQGSEHYEQYF
. | . | TRBJ2-7 | TRBV7-8 | TGTGCCAGCAGCCTGGACAGGGAGGGCGAGCAGTACTTC | CASSLDREGEQYF
. | TRBD1 | TRBJ2-6 | TRBV7-3 | TGTGCCAGCAGCTTAACGACAGGGCGGACCTCTGGGGCCAACGTCCTGACTTTC | CASSLTTGRTSGANVLTF
. | . | TRBJ2-7 | TRBV5-8 | TGTGCCAGCAGGCCTGGGGCTACCTTCCGAGGGCAGTACTTC | CASRPGATFRGQYF
. | TRBD2 | TRBJ2-3 | TRBV2 | TGTGCCAGCAGTGACGGGTCGGCGGGGGGGCTCACAGATACGCAGTATTTT | CASSDGSAGGLTDTQYF
. | . | TRBJ2-7 | TRBV18 | TGTGCCAGCTCACCTACGGGACACAGTACGTCCTACGAGCAGTACTTC | CASSPTGHSTSYEQYF